Listed below are T cell receptor beta chains from one sample, sequenced in a study of CD8 T cells in Susac syndrome. TCRdb called the immunoSEQ multiplex PCR reads again in MiXCR, with one record for every CDR3 protein. The sample contains about 180,000 distinct CDR3 sequences, 90% to 95% of which appear only once. The sample comprised CD4+ T cells from PBMCs. The receptors derive from a human donor with Susac syndrome. The CDR3 runs from the conserved cysteine through the conserved F or W. The D gene is left open where the match is weak. Where a row states a size, it is once, few, many or the class of an expanded clone; other rows omit it.

NA	NA	13	TRBJ1-5	TRBV20-1	TGCAGTGCTAGAGGGGCTGCGGATCAGCCCCAGCATTTT	CSARGAADQPQHF
once	NA	14	TRBJ2-2	TRBV5-4	TGTGCCAGCAGCGTTGGACTCGGGGCCGGGGAGCTGTTTTTT	CASSVGLGAGELFF
NA	NA	13	TRBJ2-3	TRBV6-1	TGTGCCAGCACGGGGGCTCTCACAGATACGCAGTATTTT	CASTGALTDTQYF
NA	NA	12	TRBJ1-5	TRBV20-1	TGCAGTGTCCGGCGGGGCAATCAGCCCCAGCATTTT	CSVRRGNQPQHF
NA	NA	13	TRBJ2-5	TRBV28	TGTGCCAGCAGTTTAGGGCAACTAGAGACCCAGTACTTC	CASSLGQLETQYF
NA	NA	14	TRBJ2-7	TRBV12-3/TRBV12-4	TGTGCCAGCAGTTTCTGGGGGAGCTCCTACGAGCAGTACTTC	CASSFWGSSYEQYF
NA	TRBD1	16	TRBJ2-5	TRBV28	TGTGCCAGCAGTTTGGTTGGGACAGGGGGCCGAGAGACCCAGTACTTC	CASSLVGTGGRETQYF
NA	NA	12	TRBJ1-6	TRBV20-1	TGCAGTGCGAGCCAGGGTAATTCACCCCTCCACTTT	CSASQGNSPLHF
NA	TRBD1	14	TRBJ1-2	TRBV14	TGTGCCAGCAGCCTATCCGGGACAGGGGGTGGCTACACCTTC	CASSLSGTGGGYTF
few	NA	13	TRBJ2-3	TRBV7-9	TGTGCCAGCAGCTTAAAGAGCACAGATACGCAGTATTTT	CASSLKSTDTQYF
NA	NA	10	TRBJ2-7	TRBV20-1	TGCAGTGCCCATTTCTACGAGCAGTACTTC	CSAHFYEQYF
NA	NA	14	TRBJ2-5	TRBV25-1	TGTGCCAGCAGTGACCGGGGGGCGGGGGAGACCCAGTACTTC	CASSDRGAGETQYF
NA	NA	14	TRBJ1-1	TRBV7-2	TGTGCCAGCAGCTTAGGGGCAGCAAACACTGAAGCTTTCTTT	CASSLGAANTEAFF
once	NA	15	TRBJ2-3	TRBV14	TGTGCCAGCAGCCTCCGGGTATCTCTAGATGATACGCAGTATTTT	CASSLRVSLDDTQYF
NA	NA	13	TRBJ2-7	TRBV7-2	TGTGCCAGCAGCTTAGTGGGGAAGGATGAGCAGTACTTC	CASSLVGKDEQYF